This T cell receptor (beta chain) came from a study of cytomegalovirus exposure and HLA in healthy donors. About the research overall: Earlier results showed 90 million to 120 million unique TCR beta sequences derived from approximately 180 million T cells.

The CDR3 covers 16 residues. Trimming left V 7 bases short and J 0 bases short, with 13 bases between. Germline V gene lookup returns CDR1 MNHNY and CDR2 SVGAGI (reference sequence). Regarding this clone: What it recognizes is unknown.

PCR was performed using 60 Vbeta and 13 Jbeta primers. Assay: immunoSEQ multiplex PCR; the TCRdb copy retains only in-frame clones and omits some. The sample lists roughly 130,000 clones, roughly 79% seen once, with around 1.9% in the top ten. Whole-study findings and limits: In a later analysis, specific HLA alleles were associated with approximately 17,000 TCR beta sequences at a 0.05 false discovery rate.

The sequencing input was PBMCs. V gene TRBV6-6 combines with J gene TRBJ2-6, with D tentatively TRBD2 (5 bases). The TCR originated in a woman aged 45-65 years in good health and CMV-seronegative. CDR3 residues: CASKAIGSSGANVLTF. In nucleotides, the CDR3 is TGTGCCAGCAAGGCCATAGGGAGCTCTGGGGCCAACGTCCTGACTTTC.